The TCR beta chain under discussion was sequenced for a study of blood T cells in healthy people across ages. Broader study findings: Both naive CD4+ cell counts and diversity were greater in long-lived donors than in aged donors.

A second 7 to 11 cycle PCR used barcoded and J-beta primers. Using its own MiXCR run on the 5' RACE reads, TCRdb lists one record per CDR3 protein. The sample consists of roughly 1,000,000 distinct CDR3 sequences, under 30% of them appearing once. This clonotype was seen a few times. Its antigen remains unknown. Between the trimmed V and J ends, which lost 6 bases and 8 bases, there was a span of 16 bases. The CDR3 is made up of 13 amino acids. Germline-derived CDR1 and CDR2 are MNHNS and SASEGT. These data are also associated with another study on T cells of mothers and their children. That work adds: The authors detected no persistent microchimeric T cell clones.

The specimen sequenced was blood. The chain uses TRBV6-1 and TRBJ1-2; no reliable D call. The sequence came from a girl under 10 years old in good health. The chain's CDR3 is CASRKEAPIGYTF. The CDR3 DNA sequence: TGTGCCAGCAGGAAGGAGGCCCCAATCGGCTACACCTTC.